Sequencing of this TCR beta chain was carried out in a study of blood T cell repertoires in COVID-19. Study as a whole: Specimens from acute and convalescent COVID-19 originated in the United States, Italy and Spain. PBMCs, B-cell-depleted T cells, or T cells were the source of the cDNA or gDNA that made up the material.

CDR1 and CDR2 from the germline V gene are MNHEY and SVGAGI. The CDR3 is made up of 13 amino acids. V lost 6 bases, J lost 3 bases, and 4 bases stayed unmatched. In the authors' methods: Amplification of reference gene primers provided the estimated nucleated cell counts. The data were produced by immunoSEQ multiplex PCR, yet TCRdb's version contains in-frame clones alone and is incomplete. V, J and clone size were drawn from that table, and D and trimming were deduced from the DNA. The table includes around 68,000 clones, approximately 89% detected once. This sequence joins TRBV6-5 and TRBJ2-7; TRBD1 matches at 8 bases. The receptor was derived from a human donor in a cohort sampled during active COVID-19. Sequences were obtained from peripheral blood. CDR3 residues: CASREGQVYEQYF. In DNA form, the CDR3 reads TGTGCCAGCAGGGAGGGACAGGTCTACGAGCAGTACTTC.